These T cell receptor beta chains were read from a single sample in a study of neurological immune-mediated disorders. TCRdb itself ran the 5' RACE reads through MiXCR, one entry per CDR3 protein. The table lists 80,000 to 100,000 distinct CDR3 sequences, 3% to 4% of them singletons. Sequences were obtained from PBMCs. The origin of the receptors is a woman between 45 and 65 years old with multiple sclerosis. The CDR3 runs from the conserved cysteine through the conserved F or W. Fields, in order: J gene, V gene, clone size, D gene, CDR3 DNA, CDR3 protein. The D gene is left open where the match is weak. A row's size may be missing; if present it is once, few, many or a size class.

j_call: TRBJ1-4; v_call: TRBV20-1; clone_size: many; d_call: NA; cdr3_nt: TGCAGTGCTAGAATGGACGGATTAAATGAAAAACTGTTTTTT; cdr3_aa: CSARMDGLNEKLFF
j_call: TRBJ1-1; v_call: TRBV12-3/TRBV12-4; clone_size: many; d_call: NA; cdr3_nt: TGTGCCAGCAGTTTAAAAGGCGGGGTGACAGGCATTGAAGCTTTCTTT; cdr3_aa: CASSLKGGVTGIEAFF
j_call: TRBJ2-5; v_call: TRBV5-1; clone_size: many; d_call: TRBD1; cdr3_nt: TGCGCCAGCAGCCCAACGGACAGGGGCGAGACCCAGTACTTC; cdr3_aa: CASSPTDRGETQYF
j_call: TRBJ1-1; v_call: TRBV3-1; clone_size: many; d_call: NA; cdr3_nt: TGTGCCAGCAGCTCGCTCGGGGGCACTGAAGCTTTCTTT; cdr3_aa: CASSSLGGTEAFF
j_call: TRBJ2-7; v_call: TRBV9; clone_size: NA; d_call: NA; cdr3_nt: TGTGCCAGCAGCGCTGGGGCCGCCTACGAGCAGTACTTC; cdr3_aa: CASSAGAAYEQYF
j_call: TRBJ2-5; v_call: TRBV7-2; clone_size: many; d_call: NA; cdr3_nt: TGTGCCAGCAGCCGGGGACCTATGAAGGGGGGAGAGACCCAGTACTTC; cdr3_aa: CASSRGPMKGGETQYF
j_call: TRBJ2-7; v_call: TRBV20-1; clone_size: NA; d_call: TRBD2; cdr3_nt: TGCAGTGCCCAAACCGGGGGGAAATACGAGCAGTACTTC; cdr3_aa: CSAQTGGKYEQYF
j_call: TRBJ1-4; v_call: TRBV11-2; clone_size: many; d_call: TRBD1; cdr3_nt: TGTGCCAGCAGCACCCGGACAGGGGCTAATGAAAAACTGTTTTTT; cdr3_aa: CASSTRTGANEKLFF
j_call: TRBJ1-1; v_call: TRBV20-1; clone_size: many; d_call: NA; cdr3_nt: TGCAGTGCTAGAGCTTTGTCGGGGGCCAAGTACACTGAAGCTTTCTTT; cdr3_aa: CSARALSGAKYTEAFF
j_call: TRBJ1-1; v_call: TRBV20-1; clone_size: many; d_call: NA; cdr3_nt: TGCAGTGCTAGAGATCCAACGAAGGCCACTGAAGCTTTCTTT; cdr3_aa: CSARDPTKATEAFF
j_call: TRBJ2-5; v_call: TRBV4-3; clone_size: many; d_call: NA; cdr3_nt: TGCGCCAGCAGCCACGGACTAACAGTCCAAGAGACCCAGTACTTC; cdr3_aa: CASSHGLTVQETQYF
j_call: TRBJ1-3; v_call: TRBV20-1; clone_size: many; d_call: NA; cdr3_nt: TGCAGTGCCCTACAGTTTTCTGGAAACACCATATATTTT; cdr3_aa: CSALQFSGNTIYF
j_call: TRBJ2-3; v_call: TRBV7-9; clone_size: many; d_call: TRBD2; cdr3_nt: TGTGCCAGCAGCGTACGCCCGGGACTAGTTTCTCGGACTGTAGATACGCAGTATTTT; cdr3_aa: CASSVRPGLVSRTVDTQYF
j_call: TRBJ2-2; v_call: TRBV20-1; clone_size: many; d_call: NA; cdr3_nt: TGCAGTGCTAGTCCGGGATCCGTGGGCGCCGGGGAGCTGTTTTTT; cdr3_aa: CSASPGSVGAGELFF
j_call: TRBJ1-6; v_call: TRBV5-5; clone_size: many; d_call: NA; cdr3_nt: TGTGCCAGCAGCTTGGCCGTTAGGGAAGGTGATTCACCCCTCCACTTT; cdr3_aa: CASSLAVREGDSPLHF
j_call: TRBJ2-7; v_call: TRBV5-1; clone_size: many; d_call: TRBD2; cdr3_nt: TGCGCCAGCAGCTTGGCCGGGCTAGCGGTGGGATACGAGCAGTACTTC; cdr3_aa: CASSLAGLAVGYEQYF
j_call: TRBJ1-1; v_call: TRBV5-1; clone_size: many; d_call: TRBD1; cdr3_nt: TGCGCCAGCAGCCCTTCACCGGGACAGGGGGGGCCTATCTTT; cdr3_aa: CASSPSPGQGGPIF
j_call: TRBJ2-7; v_call: TRBV7-2; clone_size: many; d_call: TRBD2; cdr3_nt: TGTGCCAGCAGCTTATTGGGGAGCGGGGGGCACGAGCAGTACTTC; cdr3_aa: CASSLLGSGGHEQYF
j_call: TRBJ2-3; v_call: TRBV12-3/TRBV12-4; clone_size: many; d_call: TRBD2; cdr3_nt: TGTGCCAGCAGGCTGACTAGCGGGGACACAGATACGCAGTATTTT; cdr3_aa: CASRLTSGDTDTQYF
j_call: TRBJ2-5; v_call: TRBV7-7; clone_size: many; d_call: TRBD2; cdr3_nt: TGTGCTAGCAGTCCCGCCAGGGGAGCGGGGGGGCGACAAGAGACCCAGTACTTC; cdr3_aa: CASSPARGAGGRQETQYF
j_call: TRBJ2-1; v_call: TRBV28; clone_size: many; d_call: TRBD1; cdr3_nt: TGTGCCAGCAGTTCACCGAACAACAGGGGAGATGAGCAGTTCTTC; cdr3_aa: CASSSPNNRGDEQFF
j_call: TRBJ1-1; v_call: TRBV9; clone_size: many; d_call: TRBD1; cdr3_nt: TGTGCCAGCAGCGTAGGAGGGCAGACAGGGGTAAACACTGAAGCTTTCTTT; cdr3_aa: CASSVGGQTGVNTEAFF
j_call: TRBJ2-7; v_call: TRBV28; clone_size: many; d_call: NA; cdr3_nt: TGTGCCACCAAAACAGGTTCCTACGAGCAGTACTTC; cdr3_aa: CATKTGSYEQYF
j_call: TRBJ1-2; v_call: TRBV15; clone_size: many; d_call: NA; cdr3_nt: TGTGCCACCAGCAGAGATGTCGGAGGGCAGGCGACAGGAGGCTACACCTTC; cdr3_aa: CATSRDVGGQATGGYTF
j_call: TRBJ2-7; v_call: TRBV6-1; clone_size: many; d_call: TRBD1; cdr3_nt: TGTGCCAGCATAGGACAGGGCCCATACGAGCAGTACTTC; cdr3_aa: CASIGQGPYEQYF
j_call: TRBJ1-1; v_call: TRBV5-1; clone_size: many; d_call: TRBD1; cdr3_nt: TGCGCCAGCAGCTTGGAAGGACAGGGCTTCGGGGGGAGCACTGAAGCTTTCTTT; cdr3_aa: CASSLEGQGFGGSTEAFF
j_call: TRBJ1-2; v_call: TRBV7-2; clone_size: many; d_call: NA; cdr3_nt: TGTGCCAGCAGCCCCGGGCAGGGGTTAGGCTACACCTTC; cdr3_aa: CASSPGQGLGYTF
j_call: TRBJ2-7; v_call: TRBV7-7; clone_size: many; d_call: NA; cdr3_nt: TGTGCTAGCGGACCCGACAGGGCCTCCGAGCAGTACTTC; cdr3_aa: CASGPDRASEQYF
j_call: TRBJ2-7; v_call: TRBV27; clone_size: many; d_call: NA; cdr3_nt: TGTGCCAGCAGTTTGGTCAGGGGCACCTACGAGCAGTACTTC; cdr3_aa: CASSLVRGTYEQYF
j_call: TRBJ2-7; v_call: TRBV12-3/TRBV12-4; clone_size: many; d_call: NA; cdr3_nt: TGTGCCAGCAGTTTAGCGGGGGTCTCCTACGAGCAGTACTTC; cdr3_aa: CASSLAGVSYEQYF
j_call: TRBJ2-1; v_call: TRBV5-1; clone_size: many; d_call: TRBD1; cdr3_nt: TGCGCCAGCAGCCCTGTTGGGACAGTCAAGGGAACCTACAATGAGCAGTTCTTC; cdr3_aa: CASSPVGTVKGTYNEQFF
j_call: TRBJ1-4; v_call: TRBV5-1; clone_size: few; d_call: NA; cdr3_nt: TGCGCCAGCAAATGGACTGTCGAAGAAAAACTGTTTTTT; cdr3_aa: CASKWTVEEKLFF
j_call: TRBJ2-1; v_call: TRBV6-4; clone_size: NA; d_call: NA; cdr3_nt: TGTGCCAGCAGTGCTTCCCTAGGGGTCCTCCACAATGAGCAGTTCTTC; cdr3_aa: CASSASLGVLHNEQFF
j_call: TRBJ2-5; v_call: TRBV5-1; clone_size: many; d_call: NA; cdr3_nt: TGCGCCAGCAGCCAGGGGACATTACAAGAGACCCAGTACTTC; cdr3_aa: CASSQGTLQETQYF
j_call: TRBJ2-1; v_call: TRBV3-1; clone_size: many; d_call: NA; cdr3_nt: TGTGCCAGCAGCCAAGTGGGGTATAAGGAGCAGTTCTTC; cdr3_aa: CASSQVGYKEQFF
j_call: TRBJ1-5; v_call: TRBV7-2; clone_size: NA; d_call: TRBD1; cdr3_nt: TGTGCCAGCAGCTTAGTCGCCAGGGGGCTCAATCAGCCCCAGCATTTT; cdr3_aa: CASSLVARGLNQPQHF
j_call: TRBJ2-5; v_call: TRBV7-9; clone_size: many; d_call: NA; cdr3_nt: TGTGCCAGCAGCTCCGGGGAGACCCAGTACTTC; cdr3_aa: CASSSGETQYF
j_call: TRBJ2-3; v_call: TRBV6-2/TRBV6-3; clone_size: few; d_call: NA; cdr3_nt: TGTGCCAGCAGTTACTCGAGAAGGGGAGGCACAGATACGCAGTATTTT; cdr3_aa: CASSYSRRGGTDTQYF
j_call: TRBJ2-1; v_call: TRBV7-2; clone_size: many; d_call: NA; cdr3_nt: TGTGCCAGCAGCTTAGAAGGGTTCGATGAGCAGTTCTTC; cdr3_aa: CASSLEGFDEQFF
j_call: TRBJ1-5; v_call: TRBV7-2; clone_size: many; d_call: NA; cdr3_nt: TGTGCCAGCAGCTTCCCTCAGGGTAATCAGCCCCAGCATTTT; cdr3_aa: CASSFPQGNQPQHF
j_call: TRBJ1-2; v_call: TRBV6-5; clone_size: NA; d_call: NA; cdr3_nt: TGTGCCAGCAGCACCGGGCCTTATGGCTACACCTTC; cdr3_aa: CASSTGPYGYTF
j_call: TRBJ1-2; v_call: TRBV7-2; clone_size: many; d_call: NA; cdr3_nt: TGTGCCAGCAGCTTGGTTCTTTTGGGGGCGGGCGACTATGGCTACACCTTC; cdr3_aa: CASSLVLLGAGDYGYTF
j_call: TRBJ2-4; v_call: TRBV20-1; clone_size: many; d_call: NA; cdr3_nt: TGCAGTGCACGGTCCGGAGGATCCGGGGGTTTGGACATTCAGTACTTC; cdr3_aa: CSARSGGSGGLDIQYF
j_call: TRBJ2-7; v_call: TRBV5-1; clone_size: many; d_call: NA; cdr3_nt: TGCGCCAGCACCTTGACTAGGACCTCGCTCGAGCAGTACTTC; cdr3_aa: CASTLTRTSLEQYF
j_call: TRBJ1-4; v_call: TRBV5-1; clone_size: many; d_call: NA; cdr3_nt: TGCGCCAGCAGCTTCCAAGAGGGACGGGAAGGTGAAAAACTGTTTTTT; cdr3_aa: CASSFQEGREGEKLFF
j_call: TRBJ2-1; v_call: TRBV15; clone_size: NA; d_call: NA; cdr3_nt: TGTGCCACCAGCAGAGATCGGGCATGGGTCAATGAGCAGTTCTTC; cdr3_aa: CATSRDRAWVNEQFF
j_call: TRBJ1-2; v_call: TRBV29-1; clone_size: many; d_call: TRBD1; cdr3_nt: TGCAGCGTTGCCCAAATTCAGGGGGCGCAGGGCTACACCTTC; cdr3_aa: CSVAQIQGAQGYTF
j_call: TRBJ2-7; v_call: TRBV29-1; clone_size: NA; d_call: NA; cdr3_nt: TGCAGCGGCCAGGGGGGCGGCCCCTACGAGCAGTACTTC; cdr3_aa: CSGQGGGPYEQYF
j_call: TRBJ2-3; v_call: TRBV29-1; clone_size: many; d_call: NA; cdr3_nt: TGCAGCGTTGATGCGGACACCACAGATACGCAGTATTTT; cdr3_aa: CSVDADTTDTQYF
j_call: TRBJ1-5; v_call: TRBV20-1; clone_size: many; d_call: NA; cdr3_nt: TGCAGTGCCGTGGACTGGACCTATAGCAATCAGCCCCAGCATTTT; cdr3_aa: CSAVDWTYSNQPQHF
j_call: TRBJ2-7; v_call: TRBV5-1; clone_size: many; d_call: NA; cdr3_nt: TGCGCCAGCAGCCAACCGCTCAGGGCAGTCTACGAGCAGTACTTC; cdr3_aa: CASSQPLRAVYEQYF
j_call: TRBJ1-5; v_call: TRBV5-5; clone_size: many; d_call: NA; cdr3_nt: TGTGCCAGCAGCTTCGACGGGGGAATCAATCAGCCCCAGCATTTT; cdr3_aa: CASSFDGGINQPQHF
j_call: TRBJ1-3; v_call: TRBV6-6; clone_size: many; d_call: NA; cdr3_nt: TGTGCCAGCAGTAGCGGGACTTTTGGAAACACCATATATTTT; cdr3_aa: CASSSGTFGNTIYF
j_call: TRBJ1-1; v_call: TRBV10-3; clone_size: many; d_call: NA; cdr3_nt: TGTGCCATCGGAGGGGTTCGGGACACTGAAGCTTTCTTT; cdr3_aa: CAIGGVRDTEAFF
j_call: TRBJ2-7; v_call: TRBV7-2; clone_size: many; d_call: NA; cdr3_nt: TGTGCCAGCAGCTTAGGGGTCGAAGCGTTGAACTACGAGCAGTACTTC; cdr3_aa: CASSLGVEALNYEQYF
j_call: TRBJ2-3; v_call: TRBV7-2; clone_size: many; d_call: TRBD2; cdr3_nt: TGTGCCAGCAGCTTAGGGACTAGCGGGGCCAGAAGCACAGATACGCAGTATTTT; cdr3_aa: CASSLGTSGARSTDTQYF